Shown below are 19 T cell receptor beta chains from a single sample sequenced in a study of blood T cell repertoires in COVID-19. Libraries were prepared by immunoSEQ multiplex PCR; TCRdb keeps only in-frame clonotypes and omits some of them. Of fewer than 50,000 clones in the sample, roughly 69% were seen once. The sample taken for sequencing was peripheral blood. Receptors were obtained from a man older than 75 with acute or convalescent COVID-19.

The rearrangement uses TRBV7-2 and TRBJ1-2, with 9 bases fitting TRBD1. This CDR3 has 13 residues. The germline gives CDR1 SGHTA, CDR2 FQGNSA. J was trimmed by 4 bases and V by 7 bases; bases with no gene match: 4. The CDR3 region is CASTMGQGYGYTF. CDR3 bases: TGTGCCAGCACCATGGGACAGGGCTATGGCTACACCTTC. Based on the CDR3 plus reference TRBV7-2 and TRBJ1-2, the full variable domain is GAGVSQSPSNKVTEKGKDVELRCDPISGHTALYWYRQSLGQGLEFLIYFQGNSAPDKSGLPSDRFSAERTGGSVSTLTIQRTQQEDSAVYLCASTMGQGYGYTFGSGTRLTVV.

CDR3 DNA: TGTGCCAGCAGCGTAGACGGGAGGCCGTACAATGAGCAGTTCTTC. This encodes CASSVDGRPYNEQFF. The chain employs TRBV9 and TRBJ2-1, with 7 bases lining up with TRBD2. The CDR3 contains 15 residues. V gave up 0 bases and J gave up 4 bases; unmatched junction bases: 4. Germline loops: CDR1 SGDLS, CDR2 YYNGEE.

V gene TRBV7-3 combines with J gene TRBJ1-1; no reliable D call. The V end lost 5 bases, the J end lost 0 bases, and 7 bases lay between the germline ends. The CDR3 contains 13 residues. Germline values: CDR1 SGHTA, CDR2 FQGTGA. CDR3 amino acids: CASSAQVNTEAFF. For the CDR3, the DNA is TGTGCCAGCAGCGCTCAGGTGAACACTGAAGCTTTCTTT.

This clone was counted only a few times. The chain couples TRBV7-2 to TRBJ2-5; 9 bases line up with TRBD2. The CDR3 runs to 16 residues. V trimming: 3 bases; J trimming: 4 bases; junction bases outside the gene matches: 9. Germline assignment: CDR1 SGHTA and CDR2 FQGNSA. The CDR3, as DNA: TGTGCCAGCAGCTTTAGCGGGAGAGACCTGGGAGAGACCCAGTACTTC. Translating it yields CASSFSGRDLGETQYF.

A few counts support this clone. The J gene is TRBJ1-1, the V gene TRBV5-1, with D maybe TRBD1 (6 bases). This CDR3 spans 14 amino acids. Germline values: CDR1 SGHRS, CDR2 YFSETQ. V was shortened by 0 bases and J by 3 bases, with 9 bases between the two germline ends. CDR3 DNA: TGCGCCAGCAGCTTGGCGACAGGTCACACTGAAGCTTTCTTT. As protein: CASSLATGHTEAFF.

The chain links TRBV9 to TRBJ2-2; perhaps TRBD2 as D (5 bases). This CDR3 is built from 14 residues. Germline-derived CDR1 and CDR2 are SGDLS and YYNGEE. V lost 1 base and J 7 bases, leaving 11 bases between the germline ends. The CDR3 region has the DNA TGTGCCAGCAGCGTACGAGGGCTGGACGGGGAGCTGTTTTTT. It is translated as CASSVRGLDGELFF. Full variable domain (outside the CDR3, taken from reference TRBV9 and TRBJ2-2): DSGVTQTPKHLITATGQRVTLRCSPRSGDLSVYWYQQSLDQGLQFLIQYYNGEERAKGNILERFSAQQFPDLHSELNLSSLELGDSALYFCASSVRGLDGELFFGEGSRLTVL.

This chain connects TRBV19 to TRBJ2-7; 10 bases fit TRBD2. Trimming removed 5 bases from V and 2 bases from J; junction bases left unmatched: 9. CDR3 length: 16 residues. Per the germline V gene, CDR1 is LNHDA and CDR2 is SQIVND (reference sequence). The CDR3 sequence is CASSPQAGGPTYEQYF. CDR3 bases: TGTGCCAGTAGTCCTCAAGCGGGAGGGCCTACCTACGAGCAGTACTTC.

V usage is TRBV9 and J usage is TRBJ1-1; a weak D match, TRBD1 (6 bases). Germline V CDR1 and CDR2: SGDLS, YYNGEE. The CDR3 contains 17 residues. Trimming cost V 3 bases and J 0 bases, with 18 bases left between them. The CDR3 coding sequence is TGTGCCAGCAGCGCGACGGGAGGGGGGTTCATGAACACTGAAGCTTTCTTT. This codes for CASSATGGGFMNTEAFF.

This chain links TRBV7-2 with TRBJ2-7, with D possibly being TRBD2 (5 bases). The CDR3 runs to 15 residues. Trimming stripped 1 base from V and 0 bases from J, with 10 bases between. The germline V gene has CDR1 SGHTA and CDR2 FQGNSA. The CDR3 sequence: CASSLDGLLSYEQYF. CDR3 bases: TGTGCCAGCAGCTTAGACGGACTTCTCTCCTACGAGCAGTACTTC.

This rearrangement joins TRBV27 to TRBJ2-7; TRBD1 aligns across 7 bases. V was pared by 4 bases and J by 5 bases, with 8 bases of the junction left unmatched. This CDR3 is 14 amino acids long. CDR1 MNHEY and CDR2 SMNVEV come from the germline V gene (reference sequence). CDR3 loop: CASSSRQGSHEQYF. Here the CDR3 DNA reads TGTGCCAGCAGTTCTCGACAGGGATCTCACGAGCAGTACTTC.

The chain carries TRBV13 and TRBJ1-2, with TRBD1 matching 7 bases. This CDR3 region has 15 residues. Germline assignment: CDR1 PRHDT and CDR2 FYEKMQ (reference sequence). The ends lost 5 bases at V and 4 bases at J; junction bases unmatched: 10. CDR3 loop: CASSQDRAPFYGYTF. The DNA of the CDR3 is TGTGCCAGCAGCCAAGACAGGGCCCCATTCTATGGCTACACCTTC.

CDR3 in DNA: TGCAGCGTTGGTAAACAGACGATGAACACTGAAGCTTTCTTT. Translated, it gives CSVGKQTMNTEAFF. This sequence joins TRBV29-1 and TRBJ1-1; D unresolved. Germline V gene data show CDR1 as SQVTM and CDR2 as ANQGSEA. The CDR3 is made up of 14 amino acids. Trimming removed 4 bases from V and 0 bases from J, with 12 bases in between.

The chain is built from TRBV5-1 and TRBJ2-3; D is perhaps TRBD2 (6 bases). Germline CDR1 reads SGHRS; CDR2 reads YFSETQ. V lost 4 bases and J lost 2, with 14 bases in between. This CDR3 spans 15 amino acids. CDR3 loop: CASSQEGGYTDTQYF. The CDR3 nucleotides are TGCGCCAGCAGCCAGGAGGGCGGTTACACAGATACGCAGTATTTT.

The chain couples TRBV29-1 to TRBJ2-2; D not resolved. The ends were cut back, 7 bases at V and 1 base at J, with 4 bases in the middle. The CDR3 has 11 amino acids. Germline V gene sequence: CDR1 SQVTM, CDR2 ANQGSEA. The CDR3 sequence: CSARNTGELFF. DNA of the CDR3: TGCAGCGCTAGGAACACCGGGGAGCTGTTTTTT.

The chain carries TRBV7-9 and TRBJ1-2; TRBD1 matches 8 bases. This CDR3 is built from 18 residues. Looked up from germline, CDR1 is SEHNR and CDR2 is FQNEAQ (reference sequence). The V gene end was trimmed by 0 bases and the J gene end by 1 base; junction bases not matched to a gene: 10. CDR3 amino acids: CASSLARGQGTFNYGYTF. The CDR3 nucleotides are TGTGCCAGCAGCTTAGCGCGAGGACAGGGAACCTTTAACTATGGCTACACCTTC. The full variable domain, in which reference TRBV7-9 and TRBJ1-2 provide the parts outside the CDR3, is DTGVSQNPRHKITKRGQNVTFRCDPISEHNRLYWYRQTLGQGPEFLTYFQNEAQLEKSRLLSDRFSAERPKGSFSTLEIQRTEQGDSAMYLCASSLARGQGTFNYGYTFGSGTRLTVV.

CDR3 residues: CASSTDRKNTEAFF. CDR3 nucleotide sequence: TGTGCCAGTAGTACAGACAGAAAGAACACTGAAGCTTTCTTT. The chain uses TRBV19 and TRBJ1-1, with D maybe TRBD1 (5 bases). Germline V gene data show CDR1 as LNHDA and CDR2 as SQIVND (reference sequence). V lost 4 bases and J lost 1, with 10 bases in between. There are 14 residues in the CDR3.

The chain has TRBV7-9 and TRBJ2-5; D perhaps matches TRBD2 (5 bases). V lost 1 base to trimming and J lost 9 bases, with 9 bases between them. This CDR3 has 12 residues. CDR1 SEHNR and CDR2 FQNEAQ come from the germline V gene (reference sequence). CDR3 region: CASSLGQRAQYF. The CDR3 DNA reads TGTGCCAGCAGCTTAGGCCAGAGGGCCCAGTACTTC.

This clone has just a few counts. The chain couples TRBV6-5 to TRBJ1-2; TRBD1 matches 8 bases. Germline V gene lookup returns CDR1 MNHEY and CDR2 SVGAGI. J was trimmed by 2 bases and V by 2 bases; bases with no gene match: 1. This CDR3 is built from 14 residues. The CDR3 sequence is CASSYRDRNYGYTF. Written as DNA, the CDR3 is TGTGCCAGCAGTTACCGGGACAGGAACTATGGCTACACCTTC.

This CDR3 reads CASSSTGQGTEAFF. In DNA form, the CDR3 reads TGTGCCAGCAGCTCCACAGGGCAGGGCACTGAAGCTTTCTTT. This chain links TRBV6-5 with TRBJ1-1; tentative D call: TRBD1 (6 bases). The CDR3 runs 14 residues. CDR1 is MNHEY, CDR2 SVGAGI, per germline. V dropped 6 bases and J dropped 4 bases, with 15 bases sitting between them.